Listed here is a single TCR beta chain. The data were taken from a study of cytomegalovirus exposure and HLA in healthy donors. Trimming at V came to 7 bases and at J to 7 bases, leaving 6 bases not matched to a gene. This CDR3 has 14 residues. The germline CDR1 and CDR2 sequences are MNHNY and SVGAGI (reference sequence). PCR primers comprised 60 Vbeta and 13 Jbeta primers. Assay: immunoSEQ multiplex PCR; the TCRdb copy retains only in-frame clones and omits some. This table has about 130,000 clones, around 73% appearing once. The sequence came from a man aged 45-65 years in good health and CMV-seronegative. The specimen sequenced was PBMCs. The genes are TRBV6-6 and TRBJ1-4, with 10 bases identical to TRBD1. The chain's CDR3 is CASMMTGGFEKLFF. Written as DNA, the CDR3 is TGTGCCAGCATGATGACAGGGGGCTTTGAAAAACTGTTTTTT.